Listed here are 14 T cell receptor beta chains from one sample, sequenced in a study of T-cell reconstitution after alpha-beta-depleted transplantation in children. Preparing the TCRbeta library involved the use of unique molecular identifiers. TCRdb reprocessed the PCR reads via MiXCR and lists one record per CDR3 protein. The profile shows some 600,000 distinct CDR3 sequences, 10% to 15% of them singletons. Sequences were derived from PBMCs, mostly from graft donor cells, sampled 360 days after TCRalphabeta/CD19-depleted stem cell transplant. The source of these receptors is a male patient aged 10 to 17 who had a stem cell transplant for acute myeloid leukemia, so the T cells may come from the graft donor.

The rearrangement links TRBV14 to TRBJ2-1; TRBD2 matches 15 bases. V shed 4 bases and J 9 bases; nucleotides not matched to a gene: 4. The CDR3 is made up of 15 amino acids. The germline gives CDR1 SGHDN, CDR2 FVKESK. DNA of the CDR3: TGTGCCAGCAGCCGGACTAGCGGGAGGGTGACTGAGCAGTTCTTC. Its translation is CASSRTSGRVTEQFF.

This clonotype was counted between two and nine times. The chain recombines TRBV21-1 with TRBJ1-2; TRBD1 was called by the table and not checked on the DNA. TRBV21-1 is flagged as a pseudogene. This CDR3 is 16 amino acids long. The CDR3 DNA reads TGTGCCAGCAGCGGAGGGACAGGGGGCTCGAACTATGGCTACACCTTC. The encoded protein is CASSGGTGGSNYGYTF.

The chain employs TRBV7-2 and TRBJ1-4; 8 bases agree with TRBD1. The trim removed 5 bases at V and 5 bases at J, leaving 7 bases unmatched. The CDR3 is 15 amino acids. Germline V CDR1 and CDR2: SGHTA, FQGNSA. CDR3 nucleotide sequence: TGTGCCAGCAGCGTCCAGACAGGGGAAAATGAAAAACTGTTTTTT. Its translation: CASSVQTGENEKLFF.

Ten or more counts support this clonotype. The chain recombines TRBV12-3 or TRBV12-4 with TRBJ2-3; weak D call: TRBD1 (6 bases). The CDR3 consists of 16 residues. Trimming cost V 7 bases and J 3 bases, with 20 bases left between them. The CDR3 loop reads CASTPFVGTPTDTQYF. CDR3 nucleotides: TGTGCCAGCACCCCCTTCGTGGGGACACCGACAGATACGCAGTATTTT.

This clonotype came up many times. The CDR3 DNA sequence: TGTGCCATCAGTGATTTTGCGGAGTTTTCCTACGAGCAGTACTTC. It is translated as CAISDFAEFSYEQYF. This rearrangement joins TRBV10-3 to TRBJ2-7; D unresolved. This CDR3 is built from 15 residues. Trimming left V 3 bases short and J 1 base short, with 13 bases between. In germline, CDR1 is ENHRY, CDR2 SYGVKD.

There are a few counts of this clonotype. The CDR3 DNA sequence: TGCGCCAGCAGCCAAGCCCGGACTAGCGGAGACACAGATACGCAGTATTTT. Translated: CASSQARTSGDTDTQYF. The chain has TRBV4-3 and TRBJ2-3, with 10 bases matching TRBD2. CDR1 is LGHNA, CDR2 YSLEER, per germline. The J segment lost 2 bases and the V segment lost 1 base, leaving 6 bases of the junction unmatched. The CDR3 is 17 residues long.

This clonotype was seen ten or more times. This chain connects TRBV7-3 to TRBJ2-1, with TRBD2 identical over 11 bases. Germline V gene data show CDR1 as SGHTA and CDR2 as FQGTGA. The CDR3 runs to 15 residues. The V segment lost 5 bases and the J segment 6 bases; nucleotides outside the gene matches: 6. The CDR3 sequence is CASSLTSGRINEQFF. The CDR3 nucleotides are TGTGCCAGCAGCCTTACTAGCGGGAGAATCAATGAGCAGTTCTTC.

The chain uses TRBV18 and TRBJ2-5; D is uncertain. Deletions cut 0 bases from V and 5 bases from J, with 10 bases between. The CDR3 totals 14 residues. Germline V CDR1 and CDR2: KGHSH, LQKENI. The CDR3 loop is CASSPPINWETQYF. CDR3 sequence (DNA): TGTGCCAGCTCACCACCTATAAACTGGGAGACCCAGTACTTC.

The V and J genes are TRBV4-3 and TRBJ2-5; 14 bases line up with TRBD2. Germline CDR1 reads LGHNA; CDR2 reads YSLEER. The CDR3 is 17 residues long. The J segment lost 2 bases and the V segment lost 3 bases, leaving 5 bases of the junction unmatched. Here the CDR3 reads CASSHFRTSGRQETQYF. The CDR3 DNA sequence: TGCGCCAGCAGCCATTTTAGGACTAGCGGGAGGCAAGAGACCCAGTACTTC.

This clonotype was observed a few times. The DNA for the CDR3 is TGCAGTGCCCGGGCCGTCTCGTACCAAGAGACCCAGTACTTC. Residues: CSARAVSYQETQYF. The chain uses TRBV20-1 and TRBJ2-5, with D unresolved. CDR1 and CDR2 (germline): DFQATT, SNEGSKA (reference sequence). The CDR3 extends over 14 amino acids. Trimming removed 6 bases from V and 0 bases from J, with 14 bases in between.

The chain links TRBV12-3 or TRBV12-4 to TRBJ2-2, with 12 bases matching TRBD2. This CDR3 region has 20 residues. V gave up 4 bases and J gave up 0 bases; unmatched junction bases: 12. The CDR3 spells CASSYRPGTSGPTNTGELFF. CDR3 DNA sequence: TGTGCCAGCAGTTACCGTCCCGGGACTAGCGGGCCTACGAACACCGGGGAGCTGTTTTTT.

In DNA form, the CDR3 reads TGTGCCAGCTCCCCGACTAGCGGGAGTACCAAACACAATGAGCAGTTCTTC. Its protein product is CASSPTSGSTKHNEQFF. This chain uses TRBV18 with TRBJ2-1; 12 bases line up with TRBD2. The CDR3 has 17 amino acids. Germline values: CDR1 KGHSH, CDR2 LQKENI. Trimming took 6 bases from V and 5 from J; bases not matched to a gene: 11.

The V call is TRBV7-8, the J call TRBJ2-7; D is undetermined. CDR1 is SGHVS, CDR2 FQNEAQ, per germline. This CDR3 region has 15 residues. Trimming removed 7 bases from V and 5 bases from J, with 21 bases in between. This CDR3 reads CASNPTSLLRNEQYF. DNA of the CDR3: TGTGCCAGCAATCCCACGAGCCTCCTTAGGAACGAGCAGTACTTC.

There are many counts of this clonotype. The CDR3 loop is CASKRLAGGTDTQYF. The CDR3 coding sequence is TGCGCCAGCAAAAGACTAGCGGGAGGAACAGATACGCAGTATTTT. The rearrangement joins TRBV4-3 to TRBJ2-3, with TRBD2 matching 13 bases. Germline loops: CDR1 LGHNA, CDR2 YSLEER. J was trimmed by 3 bases and V by 7 bases; bases with no gene match: 4. This CDR3 contains 15 residues.